Below, 4 T cell receptor beta chains from the same sample are listed, as sequenced in a study of response to subunit inactivated influenza vaccine. TCRdb reprocessed the RT-PCR reads with MiXCR, giving one entry per CDR3 protein. Among about 610,000 distinct CDR3 sequences, 11% to 15% were seen once, and the ten largest hold 11%. The material was PBMCs from blood, obtained approximately 13 days after vaccination. The receptors shown here come from a man aged 50 or older who received an inactivated influenza vaccine.

This clonotype appeared a few times. The chain recombines TRBV7-9 with TRBJ1-4; TRBD1 might be the D (5 bases). The CDR3 covers 13 residues. Looked up from germline, CDR1 is SEHNR and CDR2 is FQNEAQ (reference sequence). V gave up 5 bases and J gave up 10 bases, with 14 bases separating them. This CDR3 reads CASSLEGPGKLFF. As DNA, the CDR3 is TGTGCCAGCAGCCTCGAGGGGCCTGGAAAACTGTTTTTT.

This clonotype was found a few times. The chain joins TRBV5-6 to TRBJ2-5, with a weak D call TRBD2 (6 bases). With 4 bases removed from V and 5 bases from J, the gap between germline ends came to 18 bases. CDR1 SGHDT and CDR2 YYEEEE come from the germline V gene. The CDR3 spans 15 residues. The CDR3 sequence is CASSRTRDSGETQYF. For the CDR3, the DNA is TGTGCCAGCAGCCGCACTCGGGACTCCGGGGAGACCCAGTACTTC.

The sample holds a few counts of this clonotype. The V call is TRBV6-1, the J call TRBJ2-5; D perhaps matches TRBD2 (7 bases). Trimming pared 7 bases from V and 2 bases from J, leaving 20 bases between. Per the germline V gene, CDR1 is MNHNS and CDR2 is SASEGT. The CDR3 has 16 amino acids. The CDR3 nucleotides are TGTGCCAGCAATCTCTTCTTAGGGGGGGGTCAAGAGACCCAGTACTTC. Translation: CASNLFLGGGQETQYF.

There are a few counts of this clonotype. V is TRBV20-1 and J is TRBJ1-1, with a possible D match to TRBD1 (6 bases). The germline CDR1 and CDR2 sequences are DFQATT and SNEGSKA (reference sequence). The CDR3 contains 15 residues. With 3 bases removed from V and 3 bases from J, the gap between germline ends came to 17 bases. The CDR3 region has the DNA TGCAGTGCTAGCCCGCTGTCGGGGGCGTACACTGAAGCTTTCTTT. This sequence encodes CSASPLSGAYTEAFF.